This is a list of T cell receptor beta chains from one sample in a study of identical twins. TCRdb recomputed calls from the 5' RACE reads with MiXCR, one row per CDR3 protein. The sample consists of roughly 720,000 distinct CDR3 sequences, 15% to 20% of them appearing once. These data also formed part of another study, on T cells expressing NK-cell markers.

The specimen was PBMCs. These receptors all come from a woman in her late teens or twenties in good health. Both conserved end residues are part of each CDR3. Fields, in order: D gene, J gene, V gene, clone size, CDR3 protein, CDR3 DNA. The D gene is left open where the match is weak. Expanded clones are given a class, and other clones once, few, many or no size at all.

TRBD1 TRBJ2-7 TRBV7-9 few CASSLWTGTYEQYF TGTGCCAGCAGCTTGTGGACAGGGACCTACGAGCAGTACTTC
. TRBJ1-1 TRBV5-1 many CASSSGLPNTEAFF TGCGCCAGCAGCTCGGGGCTTCCGAACACTGAAGCTTTCTTT
TRBD2 TRBJ2-5 TRBV20-1 . CSALGLAGKETQYF TGCAGTGCACTAGGACTAGCGGGGAAAGAGACCCAGTACTTC
. TRBJ2-3 TRBV18 few CASSLSHDTQYF TGTGCCAGCTCACTAAGCCACGATACGCAGTATTTT
TRBD2 TRBJ2-6 TRBV9 few CASSVLAGGSGANVLTF TGTGCCAGCAGCGTATTAGCGGGGGGCTCTGGGGCCAACGTCCTGACTTTC
. TRBJ1-1 TRBV20-1 . CSARALGEAFF TGCAGTGCTAGAGCTTTAGGTGAAGCTTTCTTT
. TRBJ2-2 TRBV20-1 few CSARGAGRFANTGELFF TGCAGTGCTAGAGGGGCGGGGCGGTTCGCGAACACCGGGGAGCTGTTTTTT
TRBD1 TRBJ2-1 TRBV11-3 . CASSHPGDRGENEQFF TGTGCCAGCAGTCACCCCGGAGACAGGGGGGAAAATGAGCAGTTCTTC
. TRBJ2-3 TRBV24-1 . CATSDPSGAGDTQYF TGTGCCACCAGTGACCCGTCAGGGGCCGGGGATACGCAGTATTTT
. TRBJ2-5 TRBV21-1 . CASSTRQDWGGETQYF TGTGCCAGCAGCACCCGCCAGGACTGGGGTGGGGAGACCCAGTACTTC
. TRBJ1-6 TRBV7-2 few CASSYRADRYSPLHF TGTGCCAGCAGCTATAGGGCCGATAGGTATTCACCCCTCCACTTT
. TRBJ2-7 TRBV4-3 . CASSQVGRAGEQYF TGCGCCAGCAGCCAAGTTGGCAGGGCGGGAGAGCAGTACTTC
TRBD2 TRBJ2-5 TRBV20-1 few CSSGRVEETQYF TGCAGTAGCGGGAGGGTCGAGGAGACCCAGTACTTC
. TRBJ2-3 TRBV12-3/TRBV12-4 few CASSLRSVGLGSDTQYF TGTGCCAGCAGTTTAAGGTCGGTGGGCCTGGGGTCAGATACGCAGTATTTT
TRBD2 TRBJ2-2 TRBV7-9 few CASSGTSGRKEAGELFF TGTGCCAGCAGCGGGACTAGCGGGAGGAAGGAGGCCGGGGAGCTGTTTTTT
. TRBJ2-7 TRBV9 . CASSVDRGRTDEQYF TGTGCCAGCAGCGTAGATCGGGGCAGGACCGACGAGCAGTACTTC
TRBD2 TRBJ2-1 TRBV6-4 many CASSSSSGSNEQFF TGTGCCAGCAGTTCAAGCAGCGGGAGCAATGAGCAGTTCTTC
TRBD2 TRBJ2-1 TRBV12-3/TRBV12-4 . CASSLTAGGYNEQFF TGTGCCAGCAGTTTGACAGCGGGAGGCTACAATGAGCAGTTCTTC
TRBD1 TRBJ2-1 TRBV24-1 . CATGRTGDNEQFF TGTGCCACCGGACGGACAGGGGACAATGAGCAGTTCTTC
. TRBJ1-2 TRBV12-3/TRBV12-4 many CASSARGSYGYTF TGTGCCAGCAGTGCCAGAGGTTCCTATGGCTACACCTTC
. TRBJ1-4 TRBV7-2 . CASNGVPNEKLFF TGTGCCAGCAATGGGGTGCCTAATGAAAAACTGTTTTTT
. TRBJ2-3 TRBV15 few CATSRDRGPDTQYF TGTGCCACCAGCAGAGACAGGGGCCCAGATACGCAGTATTTT
. TRBJ1-1 TRBV5-1 . CASQPQMNTEAFF TGCGCCTCCCAACCGCAGATGAACACTGAAGCTTTCTTT
. TRBJ1-5 TRBV7-9 few CASSLEAATSPQHF TGTGCCAGCAGCTTAGAGGCAGCCACCTCGCCCCAGCATTTT
. TRBJ1-1 TRBV2 . CASSEGPEGTEAFF TGTGCCAGCAGTGAAGGTCCGGAGGGGACTGAAGCTTTCTTT
. TRBJ1-6 TRBV5-1 . CASNLGEGGNSPLHF TGCGCCAGCAACTTGGGGGAAGGTGGGAATTCACCCCTCCACTTT
TRBD2 TRBJ2-5 TRBV12-3/TRBV12-4 . CASSLGLADQRTETQYF TGTGCCAGCAGTTTGGGACTAGCGGATCAACGAACGGAGACCCAGTACTTC
TRBD1 TRBJ2-5 TRBV9 . CASSPSTGTGQTQYF TGTGCCAGCAGCCCCTCGACAGGGACGGGACAGACCCAGTACTTC
. TRBJ1-1 TRBV7-9 . CASSLARSAWTEAFF TGTGCCAGCAGCTTAGCAAGGTCAGCTTGGACTGAAGCTTTCTTT
. TRBJ2-7 TRBV12-3/TRBV12-4 few CASSLFGPNEQYF TGTGCCAGCAGTTTATTCGGCCCCAACGAGCAGTACTTC
. TRBJ1-4 TRBV20-1 few CSASYYRGLNEKLFF TGCAGTGCTAGTTATTATCGGGGGCTTAATGAAAAACTGTTTTTT
. TRBJ1-4 TRBV5-1 . CASSLSGSGEKLFF TGCGCCAGCAGCTTGTCCGGCTCAGGGGAAAAACTGTTTTTT
. TRBJ2-7 TRBV7-9 few CASSPRDEKGQYF TGTGCCAGCAGCCCGCGGGACGAGAAGGGGCAGTACTTC
TRBD1 TRBJ1-1 TRBV18 . CASSPYGTEGFRAFF TGTGCCAGCTCACCGTATGGGACAGAGGGTTTTCGAGCTTTCTTT
. TRBJ2-3 TRBV12-3/TRBV12-4 . CASNPGGRRADTQYF TGTGCCAGCAACCCAGGAGGAAGAAGGGCAGATACGCAGTATTTT
. TRBJ2-7 TRBV6-5 . CASSSPATAAYEQYF TGTGCCAGCAGTTCCCCCGCGACCGCGGCCTACGAGCAGTACTTC